This passage covers 29 T cell receptor beta chains from one sample sequenced in a study of cytomegalovirus exposure and HLA in healthy donors. The PCR employed 60 Vbeta primers together with 13 Jbeta primers. Assay used: immunoSEQ multiplex PCR; TCRdb lists only in-frame clones, some missing. The data contain approximately 120,000 clones, 65% to 80% of them singletons. What was sequenced was PBMCs. These receptor sequences come from a woman in her thirties or forties in good health and CMV-seropositive.

This clone was observed a handful of times. The V call is TRBV2, the J call TRBJ2-5; D may be TRBD1 (6 bases). Germline V lookup: CDR1 SNHLY, CDR2 FYNNEI. This CDR3 comprises 13 residues. The V end lost 8 bases, the J end lost 2 bases, and 12 bases lay between the germline ends. DNA of the CDR3: TGTGCCAGCCGGACAGAGTTACAAGAGACCCAGTACTTC. It specifies CASRTELQETQYF.

The rearrangement uses TRBV28 and TRBJ1-3; TRBD1 matches 7 bases. The junction had 5 bases not matched to a gene; V was cut back by 6 bases and J by 0 bases. Germline lookup yields CDR1 MDHEN and CDR2 SYDVKM. CDR3 size: 15 residues. The CDR3 here is CASRPGGLSGNTIYF. Written as DNA, the CDR3 is TGTGCCAGCAGACCAGGGGGTCTCTCTGGAAACACCATATATTTT.

V usage is TRBV19 and J usage is TRBJ1-1; 8 bases are a match to TRBD1. This CDR3 has 16 amino acids. Trimming cost V 5 bases and J 5 bases; bases outside gene matches: 13. Germline lookup yields CDR1 LNHDA and CDR2 SQIVND (reference sequence). CDR3 residues: CASSEIPGQGYTEAFF. The CDR3 nucleotides are TGTGCCAGTAGTGAGATTCCCGGACAGGGTTATACTGAAGCTTTCTTT.

The chain uses TRBV7-9 and TRBJ1-3; TRBD1 aligns across 7 bases. V lost 3 bases to trimming and J lost 4 bases; unmatched junction nucleotides: 6. Germline-derived CDR1 and CDR2 are SEHNR and FQNEAQ (reference sequence). This CDR3 contains 15 residues. The CDR3 DNA reads as TGTGCCAGCAGCTTCGGGACAGACCGGGGAAACACCATATATTTT. It encodes CASSFGTDRGNTIYF.

The rearrangement joins TRBV5-4 to TRBJ2-2; D ambiguous. Germline CDR1 reads SGHNT; CDR2 reads YYREEE (reference sequence). This CDR3 has 17 residues. Trimming removed 0 bases from V and 0 bases from J, with 12 bases in between. CDR3 DNA sequence: TGTGCCAGCAGCTTGGCTGGCGGCGGCTCGAACACCGGGGAGCTGTTTTTT. Translation: CASSLAGGGSNTGELFF. Variable domain in full (rest from reference TRBV5-4 and TRBJ2-2): ETGVTQSPTHLIKTRGQQVTLRCSSQSGHNTVSWYQQALGQGPQFIFQYYREEENGRGNFPPRFSGLQFPNYSSELNVNALELDDSALYLCASSLAGGGSNTGELFFGEGSRLTVL.

The chain uses TRBV4-1 and TRBJ1-1, with a possible D match to TRBD1 (5 bases). The CDR3 totals 14 residues. Germline V gives CDR1 MGHRA, CDR2 YSYEKL. V was trimmed by 0 bases and J by 11 bases, leaving 16 bases between them. Here the CDR3 reads CASSQDAGRVAAFF. CDR3 nucleotides: TGCGCCAGCAGCCAAGATGCAGGCAGGGTTGCGGCTTTCTTT.

The rearrangement uses TRBV6-1 and TRBJ1-4, with a possible D match to TRBD1 (5 bases). V lost 1 base and J 7 bases, leaving 13 bases between the germline ends. The V gene's germline CDR1 is MNHNS and CDR2 SASEGT. The CDR3 is 15 residues long. The CDR3 loop is CASSEVGGRIEKLFF. As DNA, the CDR3 is TGTGCCAGCAGTGAAGTTGGGGGGAGAATTGAAAAACTGTTTTTT.

The rearrangement links TRBV29-1 to TRBJ1-2; the D gene is possibly TRBD1 (6 bases). There are 13 residues in the CDR3. V was clipped by 4 bases and J by 5 bases, with 14 bases between them. CDR1 and CDR2 (germline): SQVTM, ANQGSEA. CDR3 amino acids: CSVVLYQGYGYTF. CDR3 in DNA: TGCAGCGTTGTCCTTTATCAGGGGTATGGCTACACCTTC.

The V and J genes are TRBV6-1 and TRBJ2-2, with TRBD1 matching 8 bases. Germline lookup yields CDR1 MNHNS and CDR2 SASEGT. With 1 base clipped from V and 5 bases from J, the junction kept 3 bases outside the gene matches. The CDR3 is 15 amino acids. CDR3 in amino acids: CASSEVGQGTGELFF. The CDR3 DNA reads TGTGCCAGCAGTGAAGTCGGACAGGGAACCGGGGAGCTGTTTTTT.

The V call is TRBV15, the J call TRBJ2-7, with 7 nucleotides matching TRBD1. CDR3 size: 15 residues. The germline V gene encodes CDR1 LNHNV and CDR2 YYDKDF (reference sequence). V was clipped by 0 bases and J by 10 bases; unmatched bases: 12. The CDR3 loop is CATSRDRDRAGGQYF. In DNA, the CDR3 is TGTGCCACCAGCAGAGATAGGGACAGAGCAGGAGGACAGTACTTC.

This sequence joins TRBV5-4 and TRBJ2-7; 9 nucleotides match TRBD1. This CDR3 has 13 residues. V lost 6 bases to trimming and J lost 4 bases; unmatched junction nucleotides: 5. Germline V gene sequence: CDR1 SGHNT, CDR2 YYREEE (reference sequence). The CDR3 sequence: CASNIQGAYEQYF. The CDR3 coding sequence is TGTGCCAGCAACATACAGGGGGCGTACGAGCAGTACTTC.

The rearrangement links TRBV7-9 to TRBJ1-5; 9 bases line up with TRBD1. Germline V CDR1 and CDR2: SEHNR, FQNEAQ (reference sequence). CDR3 length: 15 amino acids. V was pared by 2 bases and J by 6 bases, with 5 bases of the junction left unmatched. In nucleotides, the CDR3 is TGTGCCAGCAGCTTAACAGGGGGCATTGGTCAGCCCCAGCATTTT. Amino acids: CASSLTGGIGQPQHF.

V gene TRBV23-1 combines with J gene TRBJ1-4; 7 positions match TRBD1. TRBV23-1 is placed among ORFs of uncertain function. The CDR3 is made up of 19 amino acids. The J segment lost 4 bases and the V segment lost 3 bases, leaving 17 bases of the junction unmatched. As DNA, the CDR3 is TGCGCCAGCAGTCATTTAAAAATCAGCTCCGGGACAGTTAATGAAAAACTGTTTTTT. Translated, it gives CASSHLKISSGTVNEKLFF.

This chain connects TRBV18 to TRBJ1-1; no reliable D call. There are 13 residues in the CDR3. Germline-derived CDR1 and CDR2 are KGHSH and LQKENI. V lost 5 bases and J 1 base, leaving 8 bases between the germline ends. The DNA of the CDR3 is TGTGCCAGCTCAACCTCAGGGAACACTGAAGCTTTCTTT. This gives the protein CASSTSGNTEAFF.

The rearrangement joins TRBV2 to TRBJ2-2, with no clear D. Germline values: CDR1 SNHLY, CDR2 FYNNEI. The CDR3 consists of 14 residues. Trimming cost V 3 bases and J 4 bases, with 9 bases left between them. The chain's CDR3 is CASSETWVTGELFF. CDR3 DNA sequence: TGTGCCAGCAGTGAGACATGGGTCACCGGGGAGCTGTTTTTT.

The chain uses TRBV28 and TRBJ2-1; unclear D gene. Trimming removed 4 bases from V and 5 bases from J, with 12 bases in between. Germline-derived CDR1 and CDR2 are MDHEN and SYDVKM. This CDR3 comprises 14 residues. The CDR3 DNA sequence: TGTGCCAGCAGTTATTGGAGCGCCAACAATGAGCAGTTCTTC. It yields the protein CASSYWSANNEQFF.

The chain uses TRBV5-4 and TRBJ2-2, with no clear D. The germline V gene encodes CDR1 SGHNT and CDR2 YYREEE (reference sequence). The CDR3 is made up of 16 amino acids. V was pared by 4 bases and J by 6 bases, with 19 bases between. The CDR3 loop is CASSVTTGRRAGELFF. DNA for the CDR3: TGTGCCAGCAGCGTTACAACCGGTAGACGGGCCGGGGAGCTGTTTTTT.

The rearrangement joins TRBV19 to TRBJ1-2; D unresolved. V shed 3 bases and J shed 3 bases, with 8 bases lying between them. Germline lookup yields CDR1 LNHDA and CDR2 SQIVND (reference sequence). The CDR3 has 13 residues. For the CDR3, the DNA is TGTGCCAGTAGTATGTCCGGGGACTATGGCTACACCTTC. Encoded protein: CASSMSGDYGYTF.

CDR3 coding DNA: TGTGCCAGCAGTATATGGACAGGGATCCCCTACGAGCAGTACTTC. This sequence encodes CASSIWTGIPYEQYF. The chain couples TRBV5-6 to TRBJ2-7, with 8 bases that match TRBD1. Trimming took 5 bases from V and 2 from J; bases not matched to a gene: 9. The CDR3 sequence is 15 residues long. Germline V CDR1 and CDR2: SGHDT, YYEEEE. Full variable domain (remainder filled in from reference TRBV5-6 and TRBJ2-7): DAGVTQSPTHLIKTRGQQVTLRCSPKSGHDTVSWYQQALGQGPQFIFQYYEEEERQRGNFPDRFSGHQFPNYSSELNVNALLLGDSALYLCASSIWTGIPYEQYFGPGTRLTVT.

The V and J genes are TRBV7-6 and TRBJ2-3; 12 bases line up with TRBD2. The CDR3 has 19 residues. The V gene end was trimmed by 4 bases and the J gene end by 3 bases; junction bases not matched to a gene: 14. The V gene's germline CDR1 is SGHVS and CDR2 FNYEAQ. The CDR3 DNA reads as TGTGCCAGCAGCTCTCAGACTAGCGGGAGTAGGGGATGGACAGATACGCAGTATTTT. Encoded protein: CASSSQTSGSRGWTDTQYF.

This chain uses TRBV5-1 with TRBJ2-5; 7 bases align to TRBD1. CDR1 SGHRS and CDR2 YFSETQ come from the germline V gene. J lost 3 bases, V lost 4 bases, and 6 bases had no gene match. This CDR3 region has 14 residues. The CDR3 reads CASSPRGGKETQYF. The DNA for the CDR3 is TGCGCCAGCAGCCCTAGAGGGGGCAAAGAGACCCAGTACTTC.

The V gene is TRBV11-2, the J gene TRBJ2-3; 10 bases agree with TRBD2. V dropped 2 bases and J dropped 1; count of bases not matched to a gene: 0. Germline lookup yields CDR1 SGHAT and CDR2 FQNNGV. The CDR3 has 15 amino acids. Here the CDR3 reads CASSLTSGGTDTQYF. The CDR3 DNA sequence: TGTGCCAGCAGCTTAACTAGCGGGGGCACAGATACGCAGTATTTT.

The chain carries TRBV5-4 and TRBJ2-3, with TRBD2 matching 8 bases. Germline V CDR1 and CDR2: SGHNT, YYREEE (reference sequence). The V and J ends lost 4 bases and 0 bases, in that order; junction bases with no gene match: 10. This CDR3 has 17 amino acids. The CDR3 is CASSGGTAGGSTDTQYF. The CDR3 DNA follows: TGTGCCAGCAGCGGTGGCACTGCGGGGGGAAGCACAGATACGCAGTATTTT.

This clone was observed once. CDR3 protein: CASSPRASGRYNEQFF. DNA of the CDR3: TGTGCCAGCAGCCCACGGGCTAGCGGGAGGTACAATGAGCAGTTCTTC. The V gene is TRBV7-3, the J gene TRBJ2-1, with 11 nucleotides matching TRBD2. V shed 5 bases and J 4 bases; nucleotides not matched to a gene: 7. In germline, CDR1 is SGHTA, CDR2 FQGTGA. The CDR3 totals 16 residues. Together with reference TRBV7-3 and TRBJ2-1, the CDR3 gives the full variable domain: GAGVSQTPSNKVTEKGKYVELRCDPISGHTALYWYRQSLGQGPEFLIYFQGTGAADDSGLPNDRFFAVRPEGSVSTLKIQRTERGDSAVYLCASSPRASGRYNEQFFGPGTRLTVL.

The rearrangement uses TRBV6-6 and TRBJ1-1; 8 nucleotides align to TRBD1. Trimming removed 11 bases from V and 5 bases from J; junction bases left unmatched: 4. CDR1 and CDR2 (germline): MNHNY, SVGAGI (reference sequence). This CDR3 has 11 amino acids. CDR3 protein: CASDRATEAFF. Here the CDR3 DNA reads TGTGCCTCGGACAGGGCGACTGAAGCTTTCTTT.

This clone was detected a few times. The J gene is TRBJ2-7, the V gene TRBV7-9; TRBD2 agrees at 9 bases. CDR1 SEHNR and CDR2 FQNEAQ come from the germline V gene (reference sequence). With 6 bases clipped from V and 0 bases from J, the junction kept 15 bases outside the gene matches. The CDR3 contains 18 residues. CDR3 coding DNA: TGTGCCAGCAGTTCCTCTAGCGGGATCTCACTAAGCTCCTACGAGCAGTACTTC. This encodes CASSSSSGISLSSYEQYF.

This clone was picked up a small number of times. V gene TRBV5-4 combines with J gene TRBJ1-3; 7 bases are a match to TRBD1. The CDR3 is 13 residues long. V lost 5 bases, J lost 7 bases, and 6 bases stayed unmatched. Germline loops: CDR1 SGHNT, CDR2 YYREEE (reference sequence). As DNA, the CDR3 is TGTGCCAGCAGTCTGGACAGGAGGAACACCATATATTTT. This translates into CASSLDRRNTIYF. Variable domain in full (rest from reference TRBV5-4 and TRBJ1-3): ETGVTQSPTHLIKTRGQQVTLRCSSQSGHNTVSWYQQALGQGPQFIFQYYREEENGRGNFPPRFSGLQFPNYSSELNVNALELDDSALYLCASSLDRRNTIYFGEGSWLTVV.

The chain is built from TRBV7-2 and TRBJ2-3; 10 bases map to TRBD2. Germline V gene lookup returns CDR1 SGHTA and CDR2 FQGNSA. The V segment lost 3 bases and the J segment 4 bases; nucleotides outside the gene matches: 4. This CDR3 has 15 residues. The CDR3 reads CASSFLAGVADTQYF. The CDR3, as DNA: TGTGCCAGCAGCTTCCTAGCGGGAGTGGCAGATACGCAGTATTTT.

This sequence joins TRBV11-2 and TRBJ2-7; 9 positions agree with TRBD2. V shed 4 bases, J shed 3 bases, and the junction held 7 bases outside the gene matches. The CDR3 is made up of 15 amino acids. Per germline, CDR1 SGHAT and CDR2 FQNNGV. The CDR3 is CASSSLVAGVYEQYF. CDR3 nucleotides: TGTGCCAGCAGCTCCCTGGTAGCGGGAGTCTACGAGCAGTACTTC.